The entry below describes one TCR beta chain. The sample originates from a study of blood T cell repertoires in COVID-19. Study overall: The origin of the acute and convalescent COVID-19 samples was the United States, Italy and Spain. From T cells, B-cell-depleted T cells, or PBMCs came the material, which was cDNA or gDNA.

CDR1 and CDR2 (germline): MGHRA, YSYEKL. The CDR3 loop spans 15 amino acids. Trimming left V 0 bases short and J 5 bases short, with 10 bases between. In the study's own analysis: Reference gene primers were amplified, and this amplification served to estimate nucleated cell counts. Assay: immunoSEQ multiplex PCR; the TCRdb copy retains only in-frame clones and omits some. V and J calls and clone size are those listed in that table; D and trimming were worked out from the DNA. The profile shows tens of thousands of clones, approximately 88% of them singletons. The receptor was isolated from a man aged 45-60 years with active COVID-19. The rearrangement joins TRBV4-1 to TRBJ1-4, with D unresolved. Sequenced material: peripheral blood. The CDR3 DNA is TGCGCCAGCAGCCAAGAACGGGGTACGAATGAAAAACTGTTTTTT. Protein sequence: CASSQERGTNEKLFF.